These 29 T cell receptor beta chains share one sample of origin, sequenced in a study of blood T cell repertoires in COVID-19. Some clones are missing from TCRdb's copy, which holds only in-frame ones; the method was immunoSEQ multiplex PCR. The sample yields 250,000 to 350,000 clones, more than 80% seen once. The sample taken for sequencing was peripheral blood. The source is a woman aged 45-65 years with COVID-19, enrolled during active disease.

The gene calls are TRBV5-1 and TRBJ2-7, with a possible D match to TRBD1 (6 bases). Germline-derived CDR1 and CDR2 are SGHRS and YFSETQ. The length of the CDR3 is 13 residues. Trimming shortened V by 0 bases and J by 2 bases, and 6 bases separated the two germline ends. CDR3 residues: CASSLDRAYEQYF. In DNA, the CDR3 is TGCGCCAGCAGCTTGGACAGGGCCTACGAGCAGTACTTC.

V gene TRBV7-2 combines with J gene TRBJ1-4; TRBD1 aligns across 7 bases. Germline V gives CDR1 SGHTA, CDR2 FQGNSA. V gave up 4 bases and J gave up 9 bases; unmatched junction bases: 14. This CDR3 is built from 16 residues. The CDR3 here is CASSSPGVGQVQKLFF. The CDR3 bases are TGTGCCAGCAGCTCCCCAGGGGTTGGACAGGTTCAAAAACTGTTTTTT.

This clone is labeled medium-sized. The chain links TRBV27 to TRBJ2-7; weak D call: TRBD1 (6 bases). V was trimmed by 5 bases and J by 7 bases, leaving 18 bases between them. Germline loops: CDR1 MNHEY, CDR2 SMNVEV (reference sequence). The CDR3 runs 14 residues. The CDR3 nucleotides are TGTGCCAGCAGTCCAATCACAGGGTCCGGGGAGCAGTACTTC. It codes for CASSPITGSGEQYF.

V and J are TRBV5-1 and TRBJ1-1, with 7 bases lining up with TRBD1. The CDR3 spans 15 residues. V gave up 7 bases and J gave up 0 bases; unmatched junction bases: 9. Germline CDR1 SGHRS, CDR2 YFSETQ. The CDR3: CASRRQGEMNTEAFF. The CDR3 nucleotides read TGCGCCAGCCGTCGGCAGGGGGAGATGAACACTGAAGCTTTCTTT.

The chain couples TRBV24-1 to TRBJ2-1, with 8 bases identical to TRBD2. The J segment lost 4 bases and the V segment lost 3 bases, leaving 4 bases of the junction unmatched. The CDR3 runs to 15 residues. CDR1 KGHDR and CDR2 SFDVKD come from the germline V gene. CDR3 DNA: TGTGCCACCAGTGATGGAGCGGGAGCTTACAATGAGCAGTTCTTC. Translation gives CATSDGAGAYNEQFF.

The rearrangement uses TRBV19 and TRBJ2-7, with TRBD1 matching 9 bases. The V gene's germline CDR1 is LNHDA and CDR2 SQIVND (reference sequence). This CDR3 region has 13 residues. The junction had 6 bases not matched to a gene; V was cut back by 7 bases and J by 5 bases. The DNA for the CDR3 is TGTGCCAGTACCGGGACAGGGTCCCACGAGCAGTACTTC. This sequence encodes CASTGTGSHEQYF.

CDR3 sequence reads: CASSFLQGAGETQYF. Here the CDR3 DNA reads TGTGCCAGCAGCTTCTTACAGGGGGCGGGTGAGACCCAGTACTTC. The genes are TRBV7-2 and TRBJ2-5; TRBD1 agrees at 9 bases. The CDR3 contains 15 residues. J gave up 5 bases and V 3 bases, and 7 bases lay outside the gene matches. Germline CDR1 SGHTA, CDR2 FQGNSA.

This clone was seen a handful of times. The chain is built from TRBV18 and TRBJ1-1; no reliable D call. Trimming removed 3 bases from V and 4 bases from J, with 12 bases in between. Germline V gene lookup returns CDR1 KGHSH and CDR2 LQKENI. This CDR3 has 14 amino acids. CDR3 DNA: TGTGCCAGCTCACCGTCACCGGGAGGCACTGAAGCTTTCTTT. Its translation: CASSPSPGGTEAFF.

This clone was seen a handful of times. The germline gene is not matched at one end of the junction; a read error may be the cause. V gene TRBV5-1 combines with J gene TRBJ1-2, with 8 bases fitting TRBD1. This CDR3 region has 13 residues. CDR1 and CDR2 (germline): SGHRS, YFSETQ. The CDR3 is CASSLVGAGGNSF. Written as DNA, the CDR3 is TGCGCCAGCAGCTTGGTTGGGGCAGGGGGCAATTCCTTC.

The chain employs TRBV9 and TRBJ1-5, with 10 bases fitting TRBD1. V lost 5 bases to trimming and J lost 8 bases; unmatched junction nucleotides: 10. The length of the CDR3 is 15 residues. CDR1 and CDR2 (germline): SGDLS, YYNGEE. CDR3 region: CASSRGQGRVEPQHF. CDR3 nucleotide sequence: TGTGCCAGCAGTCGGGGACAGGGGAGGGTAGAGCCCCAGCATTTT. The variable domain in full, completed from reference TRBV9 and TRBJ1-5, reads DSGVTQTPKHLITATGQRVTLRCSPRSGDLSVYWYQQSLDQGLQFLIQYYNGEERAKGNILERFSAQQFPDLHSELNLSSLELGDSALYFCASSRGQGRVEPQHFGDGTRLSIL.

This chain links TRBV3-1 (or the pseudogene TRBV3-2) with TRBJ2-1; a possible D gene is TRBD2 (5 bases). Germline V gene lookup returns CDR1 LGHDT and CDR2 YNNKEL (reference sequence). The CDR3 length is 14 residues. V was shortened by 1 base and J by 4 bases, with 8 bases between the two germline ends. CDR3 sequence: CASSQVGRYNEQFF. CDR3 nucleotides: TGTGCCAGCAGCCAAGTGGGGAGATACAATGAGCAGTTCTTC.

This clone was found once. The chain links TRBV18 to TRBJ1-6; D remains unclear. Trimming removed 0 bases from V and 1 base from J, with 7 bases in between. In germline, CDR1 is KGHSH, CDR2 LQKENI. The CDR3 has 16 amino acids. DNA of the CDR3: TGTGCCAGCTCACCACCGAGTCTTTCCTATAATTCACCCCTCCACTTT. This sequence encodes CASSPPSLSYNSPLHF.

This clone was recorded only once. The chain couples TRBV7-6 to TRBJ1-1, with a tentative D call TRBD1 (5 bases). The V end lost 1 base, the J end lost 11 bases, and 23 bases lay between the germline ends. The CDR3 length is 16 residues. From germline, CDR1 is SGHVS and CDR2 FNYEAQ. Here the CDR3 reads CASSLGAGGAGARAFF. For the CDR3, the DNA is TGTGCCAGCAGCTTAGGGGCCGGGGGTGCCGGGGCTCGTGCTTTCTTT. Together with reference TRBV7-6 and TRBJ1-1, the CDR3 gives the full variable domain: GAGVSQSPRYKVTKRGQDVALRCDPISGHVSLYWYRQALGQGPEFLTYFNYEAQQDKSGLPNDRFSAERPEGSISTLTIQRTEQRDSAMYRCASSLGAGGAGARAFFGQGTRLTVV.

V usage is TRBV30 and J usage is TRBJ2-7; 11 nucleotides match TRBD2. The germline CDR1 and CDR2 sequences are GTSNPN and SVGIG (reference sequence). The V gene end was trimmed by 5 bases and the J gene end by 2 bases; junction bases not matched to a gene: 5. The CDR3 length is 14 residues. CDR3 DNA: TGTGCCTGGTCTACTAGCGGGGGAGCCTACGAGCAGTACTTC. As protein: CAWSTSGGAYEQYF.

The rearrangement joins TRBV10-3 to TRBJ1-3; D perhaps matches TRBD1 (5 bases). The CDR3 is 14 amino acids. Trimming took 3 bases from V and 8 from J, leaving 14 bases between them. Per germline, CDR1 ENHRY and CDR2 SYGVKD. This chain's CDR3 is CAISDRASEDTIYF. The DNA for the CDR3 is TGTGCCATCAGTGACAGGGCATCGGAAGACACCATATATTTT.

This chain connects TRBV12-5 to TRBJ1-5, with 10 bases aligning to TRBD1. Losses at the gene ends were 2 bases for V and 4 bases for J; bases not matched to a gene: 8. The CDR3 totals 17 residues. The germline V gene encodes CDR1 LGHNT and CDR2 FRNRAP. The CDR3 DNA sequence: TGTGCTAGTGGTTTGATGGGACAGGGGTTTCCAAATCAGCCCCAGCATTTT. It is translated as CASGLMGQGFPNQPQHF.

This chain joins TRBV19 and TRBJ2-7; D is perhaps TRBD2 (6 bases). The ends were cut back, 1 base at V and 4 bases at J, with 11 bases in the middle. Germline V gene data show CDR1 as LNHDA and CDR2 as SQIVND (reference sequence). This CDR3 region has 14 residues. The CDR3 coding sequence is TGTGCCAGTAGTATAGTGGCTAGCGATTACGAGCAGTACTTC. It specifies CASSIVASDYEQYF.

This rearrangement joins TRBV2 to TRBJ2-1; TRBD1 matches 7 bases. CDR3 length equals 14 residues. The J segment lost 7 bases and the V segment lost 3 bases, leaving 6 bases of the junction unmatched. Germline CDR1 and CDR2: SNHLY and FYNNEI. The CDR3 loop is CASSDRGQWNEQFF. The DNA for the CDR3 is TGTGCCAGCAGTGATAGGGGACAGTGGAATGAGCAGTTCTTC.

CDR3 in amino acids: CASMRQSLNSPLHF. CDR3 coding DNA: TGTGCCAGCATGCGCCAAAGCCTAAATTCACCCCTCCACTTT. The V and J genes are TRBV6-5 and TRBJ1-6; D is unresolved. The CDR3 has 14 amino acids. Trimming removed 7 bases from V and 7 bases from J, with 14 bases in between. CDR1 is MNHEY and CDR2 is SVGAGI in the germline V gene.

The sample holds many counts of this clone. The chain carries TRBV25-1 and TRBJ2-5, with 10 bases that match TRBD2. This CDR3 comprises 12 residues. V lost 6 bases, J lost 9 bases, and 4 bases stayed unmatched. Germline V CDR1 and CDR2: MGHDK, SYGVNS. CDR3: CASSRGLASQYF. CDR3 nucleotide sequence: TGTGCCAGCAGCCGGGGACTAGCGTCCCAGTACTTC.

This sequence joins TRBV4-1 and TRBJ1-6; a possible D gene is TRBD1 (6 bases). CDR1 is MGHRA and CDR2 is YSYEKL in the germline V gene. This CDR3 is 17 amino acids long. V was clipped by 3 bases and J by 7 bases, with 19 bases between them. Here the CDR3 reads CASSQGSTGQVNSPLHF. The CDR3, as DNA: TGCGCCAGCAGCCAGGGATCGACGGGACAAGTAAATTCACCCCTCCACTTT.

This CDR3 reads CASSLSLQGFDSGANVLTF. CDR3 in DNA: TGTGCCAGCAGTTTATCGTTACAGGGCTTCGACTCTGGGGCCAACGTCCTGACTTTC. The chain links TRBV27 to TRBJ2-6; weak D call: TRBD1 (6 bases). Per the germline V gene, CDR1 is MNHEY and CDR2 is SMNVEV (reference sequence). Trimming removed 0 bases from V and 0 bases from J, with 15 bases in between. The CDR3 is made up of 19 amino acids.

The chain couples TRBV7-8 to TRBJ1-6, with no clear D. This CDR3 spans 16 amino acids. Trimming removed 1 base from V and 0 bases from J, with 7 bases in between. Germline CDR1 SGHVS, CDR2 FQNEAQ. CDR3 protein: CASSLGGFSYNSPLHF. The CDR3 coding sequence is TGTGCCAGCAGCTTAGGAGGGTTCTCCTATAATTCACCCCTCCACTTT.

This clone was counted once. The rearrangement links TRBV19 to TRBJ2-3, with TRBD2 identical over 13 bases. Trimming at V came to 4 bases and at J to 4 bases, leaving 8 bases not matched to a gene. Looked up from germline, CDR1 is LNHDA and CDR2 is SQIVND (reference sequence). The CDR3 contains 17 residues. CDR3 bases: TGTGCCAGTAGTACCCCACTAGGACTAGCGGGAGCAGATACGCAGTATTTT. Its protein product is CASSTPLGLAGADTQYF. The full variable domain, completed using reference TRBV19 and TRBJ2-3, is DGGITQSPKYLFRKEGQNVTLSCEQNLNHDAMYWYRQDPGQGLRLIYYSQIVNDFQKGDIAEGYSVSREKKESFPLTVTSAQKNPTAFYLCASSTPLGLAGADTQYFGPGTRLTVL.

This rearrangement joins TRBV7-3 to TRBJ2-1; 11 bases map to TRBD2. With 5 bases clipped from V and 8 bases from J, the junction kept 11 bases outside the gene matches. The CDR3 consists of 16 residues. Germline values: CDR1 SGHTA, CDR2 FQGTGA. In nucleotides, the CDR3 is TGTGCCAGCAGCCCCGAGACTAGCGGGATCGTCCATGAGCAGTTCTTC. Protein product: CASSPETSGIVHEQFF.

This rearrangement joins TRBV9 to TRBJ1-4; the D gene is possibly TRBD1 (5 bases). The germline V gene encodes CDR1 SGDLS and CDR2 YYNGEE. Deletions cut 4 bases from V and 0 bases from J, with 13 bases between. The CDR3 has 16 residues. CDR3 sequence: CASSRGRIATNEKLFF. The CDR3 bases are TGTGCCAGCAGCCGGGGGAGGATTGCAACTAATGAAAAACTGTTTTTT.

This sequence joins TRBV5-1 and TRBJ2-2, with 11 bases identical to TRBD2. With V trimmed by 1 base and J by 9 bases, 8 bases remained unmatched. CDR1 and CDR2 (germline): SGHRS, YFSETQ. The CDR3 runs to 16 residues. The CDR3 protein is CASSLSSSGRYRELFF. As DNA, the CDR3 is TGCGCCAGCAGCTTGTCGTCTAGCGGGAGGTACCGGGAGCTGTTTTTT.

This sequence joins TRBV4-2 and TRBJ1-2, with 7 bases matching TRBD1. Unmatched junction bases numbered 1, after V lost 0 bases and J lost 3 bases. Per germline, CDR1 LGHNA and CDR2 YNFKEQ. The CDR3 sequence is 14 residues long. As DNA, the CDR3 is TGTGCCAGCAGCCAAGAACAGGGGTACTATGGCTACACCTTC. As protein: CASSQEQGYYGYTF.

This chain links TRBV18 with TRBJ2-7, with 7 bases matching TRBD1. V lost 0 bases, J lost 2 bases, and 7 bases stayed unmatched. The germline V gene encodes CDR1 KGHSH and CDR2 LQKENI. CDR3 size: 16 residues. The CDR3 protein is CASSPPDRVPPYEQYF. The DNA of the CDR3 is TGTGCCAGCTCACCACCTGACAGGGTTCCCCCCTACGAGCAGTACTTC. The whole variable domain, filled in from reference TRBV18 and TRBJ2-7, reads NAGVMQNPRHLVRRRGQEARLRCSPMKGHSHVYWYRQLPEEGLKFMVYLQKENIIDESGMPKERFSAEFPKEGPSILRIQQVVRGDSAAYFCASSPPDRVPPYEQYFGPGTRLTVT.